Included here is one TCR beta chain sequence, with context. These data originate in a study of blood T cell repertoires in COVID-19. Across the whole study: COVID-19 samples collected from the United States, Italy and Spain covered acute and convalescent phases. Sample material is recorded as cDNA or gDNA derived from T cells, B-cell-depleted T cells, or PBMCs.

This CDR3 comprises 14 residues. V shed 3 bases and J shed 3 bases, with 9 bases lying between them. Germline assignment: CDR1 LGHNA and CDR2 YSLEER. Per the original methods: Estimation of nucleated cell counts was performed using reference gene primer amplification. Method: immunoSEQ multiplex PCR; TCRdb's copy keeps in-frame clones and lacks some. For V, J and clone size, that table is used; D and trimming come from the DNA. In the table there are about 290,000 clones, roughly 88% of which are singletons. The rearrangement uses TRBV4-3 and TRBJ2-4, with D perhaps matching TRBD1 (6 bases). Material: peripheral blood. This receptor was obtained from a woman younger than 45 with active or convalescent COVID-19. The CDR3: CASSHLDSKNIQYF. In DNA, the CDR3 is TGCGCCAGCAGCCACTTGGACAGCAAAAACATTCAGTACTTC.